This T cell receptor (beta chain) was observed in a study of identical twins. This clonotype was seen only a few times. Its target is unknown. Notes on the study in general: With beta out-of-frame sequences, excess sharing by twins was weaker. Models underestimated TCR alpha sharing (out-of-frame) in monozygotic twins.

Template switching supplied a universal primer site; unique molecular identifiers were carried on the cDNA. Each CDR3 protein is one row after TCRdb ran MiXCR on the 5' RACE reads. The sample carries 690,000 or so distinct CDR3 sequences, over 5% recorded once. The germline V and J ends were trimmed by 2 bases and 5 bases, with 6 bases remaining between them. This CDR3 has 11 residues. Germline CDR1 is DFQATT and CDR2 is SNEGSKA (reference sequence). This clonotype originated in a man aged 18 to 30 in good health. Specimen: naive T cells sorted from blood. This rearrangement joins TRBV20-1 to TRBJ2-5; D is ambiguous. This CDR3 reads CSARPPETQYF. CDR3 nucleotides: TGCAGTGCTAGACCTCCCGAGACCCAGTACTTC.